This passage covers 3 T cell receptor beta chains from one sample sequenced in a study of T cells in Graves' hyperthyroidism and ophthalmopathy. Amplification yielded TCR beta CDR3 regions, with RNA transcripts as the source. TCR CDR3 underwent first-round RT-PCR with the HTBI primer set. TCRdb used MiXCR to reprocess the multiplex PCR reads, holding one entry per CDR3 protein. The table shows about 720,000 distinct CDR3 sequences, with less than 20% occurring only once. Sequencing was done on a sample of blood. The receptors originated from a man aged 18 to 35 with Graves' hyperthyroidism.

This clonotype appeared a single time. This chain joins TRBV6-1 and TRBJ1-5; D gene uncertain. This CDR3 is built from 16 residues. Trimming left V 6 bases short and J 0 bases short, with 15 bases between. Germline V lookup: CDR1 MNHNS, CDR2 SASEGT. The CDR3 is CASSHEAPYSNQPQHF. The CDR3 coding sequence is TGTGCCAGCAGCCACGAGGCCCCCTATAGCAATCAGCCCCAGCATTTT.

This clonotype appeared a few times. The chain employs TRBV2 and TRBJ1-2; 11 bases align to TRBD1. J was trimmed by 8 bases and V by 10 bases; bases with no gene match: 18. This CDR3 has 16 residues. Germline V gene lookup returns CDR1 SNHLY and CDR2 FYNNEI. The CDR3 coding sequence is TGTGCCATTACCGGGACAGGGGGATTGGGGACGGGGGGCTACACCTTC. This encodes CAITGTGGLGTGGYTF.

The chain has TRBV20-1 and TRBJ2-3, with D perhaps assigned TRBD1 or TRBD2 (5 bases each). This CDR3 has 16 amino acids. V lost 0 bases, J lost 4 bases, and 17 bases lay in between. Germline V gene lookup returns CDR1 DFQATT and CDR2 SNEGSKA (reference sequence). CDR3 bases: TGCAGTGCTAGAGATAGTAGGGGTCTAGCCTCAGATACGCAGTATTTT. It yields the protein CSARDSRGLASDTQYF.